The text below deals with one T cell receptor beta chain. What antigen it recognizes has not been identified. The sample holds no much larger clone one base away, and base qualities are not on file. Libraries came from the immunoSEQ multiplex PCR assay. For the multiplex PCR, a mixture combining 60 forward primers for TCR Vbeta segments and 13 reverse primers for TCR Jbeta segments was used. A multiplex PCR assay on genomic DNA amplified the CDR3 region of rearranged TCR beta genes. On the Illumina HiSeq System, the amplified TCR beta libraries were sequenced as 87-base-pair reads. The authors' pipeline ran thus. A later analysis tallied around 82 million unique TCR beta chains across the 666 repertoires, and approximately 11 million of those chains were shared by two or more donors. To remove PCR and sequencing errors, raw reads were error-corrected and collapsed into unique sequences using a nearest-neighbor algorithm that merged closely related sequences. CDR3 sequences were aligned to IMGT reference sequences to assign V, D and J gene segments. For a sequence to be retained, at least a six-nucleotide match to both a V gene segment and a J gene segment was required. Rearrangements were classified as productive when the CDR3 lacked stop codons and remained in frame with V and J, and all other rearrangements were classified as non-productive. Following IMGT convention, CDR3 was defined as the stretch from the second conserved V-encoded cysteine to the conserved J-encoded phenylalanine. The earlier analysis of around 640 of the donors excluded sequences that lacked an unambiguous match to a single V gene segment. In an earlier analysis of 450 to 750 of the donors, a V segment was called functional when productive rearrangements were above 56.7%, and segregating when the standard deviation between donors exceeded 5%. A statistical classification framework was built for diagnosing cytomegalovirus status from the catalog of TCR beta chain sequences. A later analysis assigned V and J genes by comparing TCR nucleotide sequences with IMGT/GENE-DB human TR gene sequences. Using the TCRdist pipeline, a later analysis assigned CDR3 sequences along with most-parsimonious VDJ recombination scenarios. In a later analysis, each TCR beta chain was defined by its CDR3 amino acid sequence together with its V-gene family, and reads without a unique V-gene family were excluded. In a later analysis, around 650 highly shared, low-generation-probability nucleotide sequences were removed to address suspected cross-contamination and a sequencing artifact. In a later analysis, a clonal expansion index for each public chain was calculated from normalized within-repertoire ranks of inferred template counts. A later analysis computed generation probabilities with a VDJ recombination model fitted to out-of-frame rearrangements, and checked the results against IGoR. In a later analysis, hypergeometric tests were used to score TCR-TCR, TCR-HLA and TCR-CMV co-occurrence, with a repertoire-size bias correction applied to TCR pairs. To estimate false discovery rates, a later analysis permuted the HLA or CMV assignments 20 times. In a later analysis, co-occurring TCRs were grouped with DBSCAN, and TCRdist sequence similarity was added when clustering was performed within HLA-allele-positive subsets. Co-occurrence clustering excluded repertoires with fewer than 30,000 or more than 120,000 public chains, plus five with anomalous nucleotide sharing. TCRdb holds this immuneACCESS table with in-frame rearrangements only. Some clones are missing; in checked studies, unresolved V genes explain under half, and the rest has no known cause. The V and J calls and clone size are taken from that table; D and trimming were inferred from the DNA. For this sample the table gives 130,000 or so clones, of which about four fifths were detected only once. The ten largest clones capture less than 6.5% of the sample.

In the germline V gene (reference sequence), CDR1 corresponds to WNHNN and CDR2 to SYGVQD. Including the terminal cysteine and phenylalanine, the CDR3 comprises 15 residues. Only CDR3 DNA is held: 45 bases, read in frame from base 1. V has 3 bases trimmed and J has 2 bases trimmed; junction bases matching no gene number 4. These data belong to a study of cytomegalovirus exposure and HLA in healthy donors (dated 2017 in TCRdb). Concerning the study at large: According to an earlier analysis of several hundred of the donors, 150 million to 200 million T cells yielded 117 million unique TCR beta sequences and approximately 300 Gb of sequence data. An early release that covered 500 to 800 HLA-typed donors contained approximately 300 gigabases of sequencing data and tens of millions of unique TCR sequences. Among the approximately 400 genotyped donors, approximately 82% belonged to the genetic ancestry cluster associated with self-reported Caucasian donors. The study aimed to test whether signatures of past pathogen exposure could be identified by cataloging public T cell receptors. The study used immunosequencing to profile the T cell repertoires of 670 or so subjects and linked those repertoires to cytomegalovirus serostatus. In addition to the first cohort of about 650 subjects, a separate validation cohort of approximately 130 different subjects was used. To predict cytomegalovirus infection status, the study brought together high-throughput TCR immunosequencing, statistical association of individual TCRs with disease status, and machine learning. A later analysis re-examined previously published TCR beta repertoires from roughly 650 donors and added high-resolution HLA genotyping to investigate patterns of TCR occurrence. Rather than drawing on any new phenotypic data, the later analysis identified candidate immune exposures from TCR beta sequences and the way those sequences occurred across donors. To decide whether each TCR beta V gene segment behaved as functional or pseudogenic, an earlier analysis of some 570 of the donors relied on high-throughput TCR beta sequencing. Donor age, sex, ethnicity and CMV serostatus were compiled alongside the repertoire data. A later genetic analysis used genome-wide SNP genotypes for about three fifths of the 666 donors, treating that subset as a discovery cohort. Every discovery cohort repertoire had been produced on one sequencing platform. HLA typing covered class I and class II loci at four-digit resolution. The number of typed donors differed by locus: roughly 629-640 for A, B, C, DRB1 and DQB1; approximately 540 for DQA1; approximately 600 for DPA1; and roughly 450 for DPB1. Four or five DR-DQ haplotypes were handled as single units for association and clustering because linkage in the cohort was strong. On average, approximately 250,000 unique TCR beta nucleotide sequences were sequenced per donor among 398 genotyped donors of the cohort, with 15% to 20% of those sequences being non-productive.

The cohort comprised around 690 healthy bone marrow donors. Cohort members were all nominally healthy when sampled, although unrecorded immune exposures were likely present. The donor tested CMV seronegative and was one of the 352 seronegative cohort members. A peripheral blood sample was collected from each donor, and TCR beta sequencing was performed on peripheral blood mononuclear cells. Genomic DNA was extracted from the blood cell samples with the Qiagen DNeasy Blood Extraction Kit. The study at large found these results: Because HLA typing was unavailable for some donors at each locus, only the typed subset was used in association tests. Most CMV-associated TCR beta chains appeared to be HLA-restricted in a later analysis, and the HLA associations seemed to be driven largely by CMV exposure. Strong co-occurrence of HLA alleles, especially DR and DQ, made assigning TCR associations to individual alleles difficult. In a later analysis, HLA-associated TCR beta chains showed more clonal expansion and lower generation probabilities than non-associated chains that were equally common. In a later analysis, the rate of TCR association differed among HLA loci, with DRB1 alleles having the most associated TCRs and HLA-C alleles having the fewest. A cluster of highly shared sequence variants was judged likely to represent a technical artifact of the sequencing pipeline. A later genetic analysis reported fewer N-insertions in productive TCRs among donors in an Asian-associated ancestry cluster than the roughly 700-donor mean. While some public TCRs were present in many individuals, most TCR sequences turned up only very rarely across donors. An earlier analysis of 587 of the donors showed that most TCR beta V segments appeared in productive rearrangements either about 87% or about 30% of the time, which broadly matched IMGT annotations. The authors suggested that the approach could potentially be generalized to other disease states and immunological phenotypes. In a later analysis, some 17,000 TCR beta sequences were associated with specific HLA alleles at a false discovery rate of 0.05. In vitro tests confirmed that a few of the cytomegalovirus-associated TCR beta chains recognize cytomegalovirus antigens. The study listed over 150 TCR beta chains as associated with cytomegalovirus. V-gene and J-gene trimming of TCR beta chains was associated with a missense DCLRE1C variant in a later genetic analysis, and the association was replicated in an independent cohort. A further reported finding was that TCR beta sequences accurately predicted the HLA-A and HLA-B alleles for most subjects in the first cohort. The earlier analysis of some 540 of the donors excluded over 15 rarely observed V segments, including chromosome 9 orphons, because counts were too low. The presence/absence analyses assumed that sequencing depth was roughly uniform across donors, and that assumption may not be true. The classifier was reported to diagnose cytomegalovirus status with high specificity and sensitivity in both the original and validation cohorts. Some IMGT-functional V segments, including TRBV6-2 and TRBV6-3, could not be distinguished by the 87-base-pair reads and were therefore excluded. In a later analysis, several top co-occurrence clusters were reported to appear linked to parvovirus B19, influenza, CMV and Epstein-Barr virus. The only immune exposure information available for the cohort was CMV serostatus. Linkage disequilibrium might explain the correlated functional status among segregating V segments, but an unknown experimental factor could not be excluded. Only TCR beta chains were sequenced in this cohort, and the absence of alpha or paired-chain data limited detectable features.

Material for sequencing was PBMCs. The source of this sequence is a man aged 25 to 40 in good health and CMV-seronegative. This chain joins TRBV10-1 to TRBJ2-3, with 8 bases aligning to TRBD2. CDR3 protein: CASSDGLADTDTQYF. The DNA sequence follows: TGCGCCAGCAGTGACGGACTAGCCGACACAGATACGCAGTATTTT.